This is a list of T cell receptor beta chains from one sample in a study of blood T cell repertoires in COVID-19. The table came from immunoSEQ multiplex PCR; TCRdb's copy has only in-frame clones and leaves some out. The data hold around 150,000 clones, with 80% to 90% observed a single time. Sample: peripheral blood. The receptor set was obtained from a woman of 80 years or more with acute or convalescent COVID-19. Both conserved end residues are part of each CDR3. D genes are given only for firm matches. Not all rows give a size; the values are once, few, many and, for expanded clones, a class.

D gene: .
clone size: few
CDR3 length: 12
V gene: TRBV6-1
J gene: TRBJ1-2
CDR3 protein: CASSDGYYGYTF
CDR3 DNA: TGTGCCAGCAGTGACGGGTACTATGGCTACACCTTC

D gene: .
clone size: .
CDR3 length: 13
V gene: TRBV27
J gene: TRBJ2-4
CDR3 protein: CASSSAGIHIQYF
CDR3 DNA: TGTGCCAGCAGTTCGGCAGGGATTCACATTCAGTACTTC

D gene: .
clone size: few
CDR3 length: 16
V gene: TRBV19
J gene: TRBJ1-5
CDR3 protein: CASSIPFQGSNQPQHF
CDR3 DNA: TGTGCCAGTAGTATTCCCTTCCAGGGCTCCAATCAGCCCCAGCATTTT

D gene: TRBD2
clone size: .
CDR3 length: 14
V gene: TRBV5-5
J gene: TRBJ2-2
CDR3 protein: CASSLTSGKRELFF
CDR3 DNA: TGTGCCAGCAGCTTGACTAGCGGGAAGAGGGAGCTGTTTTTT

D gene: .
clone size: .
CDR3 length: 12
V gene: TRBV20-1
J gene: TRBJ1-2
CDR3 protein: CSASLQGYGYTF
CDR3 DNA: TGCAGTGCTAGTTTGCAGGGCTATGGCTACACCTTC

D gene: .
clone size: .
CDR3 length: 17
V gene: TRBV6-2/TRBV6-3
J gene: TRBJ2-7
CDR3 protein: CASSLSISGQGTYEQYF
CDR3 DNA: TGTGCCAGCAGTTTGAGTATCAGTGGCCAGGGGACCTACGAGCAGTACTTC

D gene: .
clone size: few
CDR3 length: 14
V gene: TRBV6-5
J gene: TRBJ1-1
CDR3 protein: CASSPGRAGKEAFF
CDR3 DNA: TGTGCCAGCAGTCCCGGCCGGGCAGGGAAAGAAGCTTTCTTT

D gene: TRBD1
clone size: .
CDR3 length: 16
V gene: TRBV5-4
J gene: TRBJ2-1
CDR3 protein: CASSRGGASSYNEQFF
CDR3 DNA: TGTGCCAGCAGTCGAGGGGGCGCGAGCTCCTACAATGAGCAGTTCTTC

D gene: .
clone size: once
CDR3 length: 15
V gene: TRBV14
J gene: TRBJ1-4
CDR3 protein: CASSQDGRGNEKLFF
CDR3 DNA: TGTGCCAGCAGCCAAGACGGCAGGGGTAATGAAAAACTGTTTTTT

D gene: .
clone size: .
CDR3 length: 13
V gene: TRBV6-5
J gene: TRBJ1-1
CDR3 protein: CASSPRGNTEAFF
CDR3 DNA: TGTGCCAGCAGTCCAAGGGGGAACACTGAAGCTTTCTTT

D gene: TRBD1
clone size: .
CDR3 length: 14
V gene: TRBV6-2/TRBV6-3
J gene: TRBJ1-1
CDR3 protein: CASSTTGGATEAFF
CDR3 DNA: TGTGCCAGCAGTACGACAGGGGGCGCGACTGAAGCTTTCTTT

D gene: TRBD2
clone size: .
CDR3 length: 15
V gene: TRBV6-6
J gene: TRBJ2-7
CDR3 protein: CASSYVTGTMYEQYF
CDR3 DNA: TGTGCCAGCAGTTACGTTACCGGGACTATGTACGAGCAGTACTTC

D gene: .
clone size: .
CDR3 length: 14
V gene: TRBV6-2/TRBV6-3
J gene: TRBJ1-2
CDR3 protein: CASSKETIYYGYTF
CDR3 DNA: TGTGCCAGCAGTAAAGAAACAATTTACTATGGCTACACCTTC

D gene: .
clone size: many
CDR3 length: 17
V gene: TRBV5-5
J gene: TRBJ2-2
CDR3 protein: CASSSRPALSRLGELFF
CDR3 DNA: TGTGCCAGCAGCTCACGTCCCGCGCTGTCCAGACTCGGGGAGCTGTTTTTT

D gene: TRBD1
clone size: few
CDR3 length: 14
V gene: TRBV5-6
J gene: TRBJ1-5
CDR3 protein: CASSVGTGLQPQHF
CDR3 DNA: TGTGCCAGCAGCGTCGGGACAGGTCTCCAGCCCCAGCATTTT

D gene: .
clone size: .
CDR3 length: 13
V gene: TRBV2
J gene: TRBJ1-1
CDR3 protein: CASSGYMRTEAFF
CDR3 DNA: TGTGCCAGCAGTGGATACATGAGGACTGAAGCTTTCTTT

D gene: .
clone size: once
CDR3 length: 13
V gene: TRBV27
J gene: TRBJ2-5
CDR3 protein: CASSLSRGETQYF
CDR3 DNA: TGTGCCAGCAGTTTATCCAGGGGAGAGACCCAGTACTTC

D gene: .
clone size: .
CDR3 length: 14
V gene: TRBV6-5
J gene: TRBJ1-5
CDR3 protein: CASRLMDSNQPQHF
CDR3 DNA: TGTGCCAGCAGGTTAATGGACAGTAATCAGCCCCAGCATTTT

D gene: TRBD1
clone size: .
CDR3 length: 16
V gene: TRBV11-3
J gene: TRBJ2-3
CDR3 protein: CASSSRQGSSTDTQYF
CDR3 DNA: TGTGCCAGCAGCAGTCGACAGGGGAGCAGCACAGATACGCAGTATTTT

D gene: .
clone size: .
CDR3 length: 12
V gene: TRBV2
J gene: TRBJ2-1
CDR3 protein: CASRGPYNEQFF
CDR3 DNA: TGTGCCAGCAGGGGGCCCTACAATGAGCAGTTCTTC

D gene: .
clone size: .
CDR3 length: 15
V gene: TRBV3-1/TRBV3-2
J gene: TRBJ1-6
CDR3 protein: CASSQAGHPNSPLHF
CDR3 DNA: TGTGCCAGCAGCCAAGCAGGTCACCCCAATTCACCCCTCCACTTT

D gene: TRBD2
clone size: .
CDR3 length: 17
V gene: TRBV5-5
J gene: TRBJ2-7
CDR3 protein: CASSRLRGTSGPYEQYF
CDR3 DNA: TGTGCCAGCAGCCGCCTTCGAGGGACTAGCGGTCCTTACGAGCAGTACTTC

D gene: TRBD1
clone size: .
CDR3 length: 14
V gene: TRBV6-5
J gene: TRBJ1-5
CDR3 protein: CASRKTGRNQPQHF
CDR3 DNA: TGTGCCAGCAGGAAGACAGGGAGGAACCAGCCCCAGCATTTT

D gene: TRBD1
clone size: once
CDR3 length: 15
V gene: TRBV5-1
J gene: TRBJ2-7
CDR3 protein: CASSWTRDRGYEQYF
CDR3 DNA: TGCGCCAGCAGCTGGACCCGGGACAGGGGTTACGAGCAGTACTTC